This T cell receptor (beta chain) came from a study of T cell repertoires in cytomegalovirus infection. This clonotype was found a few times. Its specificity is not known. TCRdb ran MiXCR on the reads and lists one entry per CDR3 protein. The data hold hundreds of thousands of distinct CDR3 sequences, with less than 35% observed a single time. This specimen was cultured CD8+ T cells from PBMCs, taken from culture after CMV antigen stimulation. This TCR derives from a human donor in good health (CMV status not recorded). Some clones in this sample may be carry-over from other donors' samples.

The CDR3 protein is CASTVAGNEKLFF. In DNA form, the CDR3 reads TGTGCCAGCACGGTTGCAGGGAACGAAAAACTGTTTTTT. This sequence joins TRBV27 and TRBJ1-4; TRBD1 is a possible D gene (5 bases). Trimming removed 7 bases at V and 8 bases at J, with 14 bases between. Germline V CDR1 and CDR2: MNHEY, SMNVEV (reference sequence). This CDR3 is 13 amino acids long.